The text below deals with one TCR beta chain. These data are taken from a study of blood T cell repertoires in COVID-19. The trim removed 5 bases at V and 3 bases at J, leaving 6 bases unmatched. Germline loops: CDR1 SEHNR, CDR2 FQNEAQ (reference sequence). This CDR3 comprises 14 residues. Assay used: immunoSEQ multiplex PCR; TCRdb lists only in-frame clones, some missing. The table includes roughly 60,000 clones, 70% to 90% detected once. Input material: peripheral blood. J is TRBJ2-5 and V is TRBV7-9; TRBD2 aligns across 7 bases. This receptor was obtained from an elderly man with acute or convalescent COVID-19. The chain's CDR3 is CASSPAGTEETQYF. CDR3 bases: TGTGCCAGCAGCCCAGCGGGGACCGAAGAGACCCAGTACTTC.